Presented here are 32 T cell receptor beta chains from one specimen sequenced in a study of beta chain features in type 1 diabetes. Overall study findings and caveats: Among patients with Type 1 diabetes, TCRB CDR3s were moderately but significantly shorter in every one of the four CD4+ subsets.

The antigens of these receptors remain unknown. The authors reverse transcribed all of the isolated RNA, so sequencing captured expressed TCRB transcripts. The method was immunoSEQ multiplex PCR; TCRdb's version includes in-frame clones alone and lacks a portion of them. The top ten clones hold around 0.022% of a sample with roughly 730,000 clones, under 15% of them seen once. Sequencing input: naive CD4+ T cells from blood. Receptor source: a man between 18 and 35 years old with type 1 diabetes.

This clone was seen only a few times. This chain links TRBV5-4 with TRBJ2-7, with 10 bases identical to TRBD2. The J segment lost 6 bases and the V segment lost 4 bases, leaving 13 bases of the junction unmatched. The length of the CDR3 is 16 residues. The germline V gene encodes CDR1 SGHNT and CDR2 YYREEE (reference sequence). The CDR3 spells CASSLDLAGATTEQYF. In nucleotides, the CDR3 is TGTGCCAGCAGCCTGGATCTAGCGGGGGCCACCACCGAGCAGTACTTC.

This clone was recorded a few times. V is TRBV7-9 and J is TRBJ2-3; 9 positions match TRBD1. J was trimmed by 4 bases and V by 3 bases; bases with no gene match: 5. The CDR3 sequence is 15 residues long. Germline V gene sequence: CDR1 SEHNR, CDR2 FQNEAQ (reference sequence). The CDR3 sequence: CASSLGDRESDTQYF. The CDR3 nucleotides read TGTGCCAGCAGCTTGGGGGACAGGGAATCAGATACGCAGTATTTT.

This clone has just a few counts. V and J are TRBV7-2 and TRBJ2-3, with D perhaps TRBD2 (5 bases). The CDR3 length is 16 residues. Germline CDR1 is SGHTA and CDR2 is FQGNSA. V gave up 1 base and J gave up 2 bases, with 13 bases separating them. The CDR3 loop is CASSLVSPGNTDTQYF. CDR3 coding DNA: TGTGCCAGCAGCTTAGTTTCCCCGGGGAACACAGATACGCAGTATTTT.

Only a few counts were recorded for this clone. V usage is TRBV10-3 and J usage is TRBJ2-5, with D possibly matching TRBD2 (6 bases). This CDR3 region has 14 residues. Trimming removed 0 bases at V and 2 bases at J, with 7 bases between. Germline V gene lookup returns CDR1 ENHRY and CDR2 SYGVKD. The CDR3: CAISESRGQETQYF. The CDR3 coding sequence is TGTGCCATCAGTGAGTCCCGGGGGCAAGAGACCCAGTACTTC.

The rearrangement links TRBV27 to TRBJ2-1; TRBD2 is a possible D gene (6 bases). V lost 2 bases and J 8 bases, leaving 16 bases between the germline ends. The CDR3 is made up of 15 amino acids. CDR1 is MNHEY, CDR2 SMNVEV, per germline (reference sequence). This CDR3 is CASSLSGVGGHEQFF. The CDR3 DNA sequence: TGTGCCAGCAGTTTAAGTGGCGTGGGGGGTCATGAGCAGTTCTTC.

This clone was seen a handful of times. The chain uses TRBV7-6 and TRBJ1-6; possible D gene TRBD1, 5 bases. The germline CDR1 and CDR2 sequences are SGHVS and FNYEAQ. Trimming left V 6 bases short and J 5 bases short, with 14 bases between. The CDR3 has 15 residues. The CDR3 DNA follows: TGTGCCAGCAGTCAAGACGGGGCCGATAATTCACCCCTCCACTTT. It codes for CASSQDGADNSPLHF.

This clone was detected only a few times. The J gene is TRBJ2-7, the V gene TRBV5-1; 9 nucleotides align to TRBD1. CDR1 is SGHRS and CDR2 is YFSETQ in the germline V gene. Losses at the gene ends were 4 bases for V and 5 bases for J; bases not matched to a gene: 10. The CDR3 spans 15 residues. Written as DNA, the CDR3 is TGCGCCAGCAGCATCGGCGGGACAGGGTCCCACGAGCAGTACTTC. Its protein is CASSIGGTGSHEQYF.

This clone has only a few counts. The chain combines TRBV19 with TRBJ2-6, with D maybe TRBD1 (6 bases). Germline CDR1 is LNHDA and CDR2 is SQIVND (reference sequence). The CDR3 totals 15 residues. V lost 5 bases, J lost 6 bases, and 14 bases lay in between. The CDR3 region is CASSPGQFEANVLTF. CDR3 nucleotides: TGTGCCAGTAGTCCAGGACAGTTCGAGGCCAACGTCCTGACTTTC.

V is TRBV10-1 and J is TRBJ1-2, with a weak D call TRBD1 (5 bases). The CDR3 loop spans 13 amino acids. Germline V gene lookup returns CDR1 WNHNN and CDR2 SYGVQD (reference sequence). V shed 2 bases and J shed 4 bases, with 8 bases lying between them. Here the CDR3 reads CASSETGTYGYTF. The CDR3 coding sequence is TGCGCCAGCAGTGAGACAGGCACCTATGGCTACACCTTC.

The chain combines TRBV10-2 with TRBJ1-1; D remains ambiguous. Trimming took 3 bases from V and 3 from J, leaving 11 bases between them. The CDR3 length is 14 residues. Germline V lookup: CDR1 WSHSY, CDR2 SAAADI. Here the CDR3 reads CASSELWRDTEAFF. The CDR3 DNA follows: TGCGCCAGCAGTGAACTGTGGCGGGACACTGAAGCTTTCTTT.

This clone occurred a few times. The rearrangement uses TRBV7-9 and TRBJ1-1; D is perhaps TRBD1 (5 bases). Trimming took 3 bases from V and 7 from J, leaving 9 bases between them. The germline gives CDR1 SEHNR, CDR2 FQNEAQ (reference sequence). The CDR3 totals 12 residues. The CDR3 here is CASSFRDLEAFF. The CDR3 region has the DNA TGTGCCAGCAGCTTTAGGGACCTTGAAGCTTTCTTT. Complete variable domain (other parts from reference TRBV7-9 and TRBJ1-1): DTGVSQNPRHKITKRGQNVTFRCDPISEHNRLYWYRQTLGQGPEFLTYFQNEAQLEKSRLLSDRFSAERPKGSFSTLEIQRTEQGDSAMYLCASSFRDLEAFFGQGTRLTVV.

The rearrangement joins TRBV2 to TRBJ1-1, with TRBD1 as a possible D gene (6 bases). Trimming left V 8 bases short and J 0 bases short, with 10 bases between. Germline CDR1 is SNHLY and CDR2 is FYNNEI. The CDR3 has 13 residues. The CDR3 sequence is CASRDNMNTEAFF. Written as DNA, the CDR3 is TGTGCCAGCCGGGACAACATGAACACTGAAGCTTTCTTT.

The chain links TRBV30 to TRBJ1-5, with D perhaps TRBD1 (6 bases). The germline CDR1 and CDR2 sequences are GTSNPN and SVGIG (reference sequence). The CDR3 is 13 amino acids. Between the trimmed V and J ends, which lost 3 bases and 7 bases, there was a span of 13 bases. This CDR3 reads CAWSQDSLQPQHF. CDR3 nucleotide sequence: TGTGCCTGGAGCCAGGACAGTCTCCAGCCCCAGCATTTT.

This clone was recorded a few times. The chain combines TRBV30 with TRBJ2-7, with 12 positions matching TRBD1. CDR1 is GTSNPN and CDR2 is SVGIG in the germline V gene (reference sequence). This CDR3 spans 15 amino acids. V lost 7 bases and J lost 5; bases outside the gene matches: 12. The CDR3 sequence is CASEGRDRGLDEQYF. CDR3 DNA sequence: TGTGCCTCGGAAGGAAGGGACAGGGGGCTCGACGAGCAGTACTTC.

This clone was picked up a small number of times. The chain links TRBV11-2 to TRBJ2-1; 10 bases match TRBD1. This CDR3 has 15 amino acids. The junction had 2 bases not matched to a gene; V was cut back by 3 bases and J by 3 bases. Per the germline V gene, CDR1 is SGHAT and CDR2 is FQNNGV. This CDR3 is CASSFRDRGYNEQFF. The CDR3 DNA follows: TGTGCCAGCAGCTTCAGGGACAGGGGCTACAATGAGCAGTTCTTC.

This clone was detected a few times. The gene calls are TRBV6-6 and TRBJ1-1; no clear D gene. Germline values: CDR1 MNHNY, CDR2 SVGAGI (reference sequence). V was shortened by 2 bases and J by 1 base, with 8 bases between the two germline ends. CDR3 length equals 14 residues. Written as DNA, the CDR3 is TGTGCCAGCAGTTACGAAGGAGGGAACACTGAAGCTTTCTTT. It is translated as CASSYEGGNTEAFF.

This clone was detected only a few times. The genes are TRBV10-3 and TRBJ2-3; tentatively, D is TRBD2 (6 bases). The V gene's germline CDR1 is ENHRY and CDR2 SYGVKD. The CDR3 extends over 17 amino acids. The V gene lost 0 bases and the J gene lost 2 bases, with 15 bases spanning the gap. CDR3 in amino acids: CAISESFGGGITDTQYF. DNA for the CDR3: TGTGCCATCAGTGAGTCGTTCGGAGGAGGGATCACAGATACGCAGTATTTT.

The chain has TRBV7-9 and TRBJ2-1; possibly TRBD1 or TRBD2 for D (5 bases each). This CDR3 spans 17 amino acids. Trimming pared 4 bases from V and 0 bases from J, leaving 16 bases between. Looked up from germline, CDR1 is SEHNR and CDR2 is FQNEAQ (reference sequence). CDR3 region: CASSSPRDGDSYNEQFF. The DNA of the CDR3 is TGTGCCAGCAGCTCACCCCGGGACGGAGACTCCTACAATGAGCAGTTCTTC.

In its sample, this clone was seen a few times. This chain links TRBV18 with TRBJ1-5; D is unresolved. Germline assignment: CDR1 KGHSH and CDR2 LQKENI. V lost 6 bases and J 7 bases, leaving 13 bases between the germline ends. This CDR3 spans 13 amino acids. The CDR3 DNA follows: TGTGCCAGCTCCTCAACCGAGGGCCAGCCCCAGCATTTT. This encodes CASSSTEGQPQHF.

This clone showed up just a few times. The V and J genes are TRBV7-3 and TRBJ2-3; no reliable D call. Germline V gene sequence: CDR1 SGHTA, CDR2 FQGTGA. This CDR3 spans 12 amino acids. The V and J ends lost 2 bases and 6 bases respectively, with 6 bases between them. The CDR3 DNA reads TGTGCCAGCAGCTTAGGCCCCGATACGCAGTATTTT. Its protein product is CASSLGPDTQYF.

This clone was detected only a few times. The rearrangement links TRBV5-1 to TRBJ2-5, with 9 bases identical to TRBD2. The CDR3 runs 16 residues. Germline lookup yields CDR1 SGHRS and CDR2 YFSETQ. The J segment lost 0 bases and the V segment lost 9 bases, leaving 12 bases of the junction unmatched. The CDR3 spells CATKTLERGDQETQYF. CDR3 nucleotides: TGCGCCACCAAGACCCTCGAGCGGGGGGACCAAGAGACCCAGTACTTC.

This clone appeared a few times. The J gene is TRBJ2-1, the V gene TRBV15; possible D gene TRBD1, 5 bases. Germline V gene data show CDR1 as LNHNV and CDR2 as YYDKDF (reference sequence). The CDR3 is 13 residues long. With 4 bases removed from V and 5 bases from J, the gap between germline ends came to 9 bases. CDR3 protein: CATSMRQNNEQFF. Here the CDR3 DNA reads TGTGCCACCAGCATGAGACAGAACAATGAGCAGTTCTTC.

This clone was recorded a few times. The rearrangement joins TRBV5-4 to TRBJ2-5; D possibly corresponds to TRBD2 (5 bases). The CDR3 runs to 13 residues. Looked up from germline, CDR1 is SGHNT and CDR2 is YYREEE (reference sequence). With 6 bases removed from V and 5 bases from J, the gap between germline ends came to 14 bases. The CDR3 sequence is CASTWTGTETQYF. The CDR3, as DNA: TGTGCCAGCACCTGGACGGGAACGGAGACCCAGTACTTC.

In DNA form, the CDR3 reads TGTGCCAGCAGGAGACAGGGATCGGCAGATACGCAGTATTTT. This encodes CASRRQGSADTQYF. V and J are TRBV7-9 and TRBJ2-3; 7 bases are a match to TRBD1. CDR3 size: 14 residues. Losses at the gene ends were 6 bases for V and 4 bases for J; bases not matched to a gene: 7. CDR1 is SEHNR, CDR2 FQNEAQ, per germline (reference sequence).

This clone was picked up a small number of times. The rearrangement uses TRBV4-1 and TRBJ2-5; D may be TRBD2 (6 bases). V lost 2 bases and J lost 2, with 12 bases in between. Germline V gives CDR1 MGHRA, CDR2 YSYEKL. The CDR3 length is 15 residues. The CDR3 DNA is TGCGCCAGCAGCCAACCGCCGGGACTGCAAGAGACCCAGTACTTC. Encoded protein: CASSQPPGLQETQYF.

The V gene is TRBV19, the J gene TRBJ1-2; a possible D gene is TRBD1 (6 bases). V was shortened by 3 bases and J by 5 bases, with 13 bases between the two germline ends. Germline V gives CDR1 LNHDA, CDR2 SQIVND (reference sequence). The CDR3 has 14 residues. The CDR3 sequence: CASSMGQGTYGYTF. The CDR3 region has the DNA TGTGCCAGTAGTATGGGCCAGGGGACTTATGGCTACACCTTC.

The chain joins TRBV7-3 to TRBJ2-7; D is possibly TRBD2 (5 bases). Germline CDR1 is SGHTA and CDR2 is FQGTGA. The CDR3 consists of 14 residues. V was cut by 3 bases and J by 2 bases, with 11 bases left in between. CDR3 protein: CASSLSGPPYEQYF. The CDR3 DNA reads as TGTGCCAGCAGCTTGAGCGGACCACCCTACGAGCAGTACTTC.

This clone appeared a few times. The V and J genes are TRBV10-3 and TRBJ2-1; 12 bases agree with TRBD2. The CDR3 length is 14 residues. J lost 5 bases, V lost 6 bases, and 2 bases had no gene match. CDR1 is ENHRY and CDR2 is SYGVKD in the germline V gene. DNA of the CDR3: TGTGCCATCAGAGGACTAGCGGGGAACAATGAGCAGTTCTTC. Encoded protein: CAIRGLAGNNEQFF.

The chain has TRBV7-7 and TRBJ2-2, with TRBD1 matching 8 bases. J was trimmed by 1 base and V by 1 base; bases with no gene match: 2. The CDR3 is 16 residues long. The germline CDR1 and CDR2 sequences are SSHAT and FNYEAQ (reference sequence). The CDR3, as DNA: TGTGCCAGCAGCTTAGACGGGACAGGGAACACCGGGGAGCTGTTTTTT. This gives the protein CASSLDGTGNTGELFF.

As regards this clone: Other DNA sequences in the same sample also yield this CDR3. The chain has TRBV5-1 and TRBJ2-1; 7 bases line up with TRBD2. The CDR3 contains 16 residues. After removal of 4 bases from V and 0 bases from J, the junction contained 7 bases not matched to a gene. Germline CDR1 reads SGHRS; CDR2 reads YFSETQ. CDR3: CASSLSGGSSYNEQFF. In DNA, the CDR3 is TGCGCCAGCAGCCTGTCCGGGGGGAGCTCCTACAATGAGCAGTTCTTC.

This clone has a handful of counts. CDR3 DNA sequence: TGTGCCAGCAGCTTAGTAGGAGGGACAGAAAACTTCTACGAGCAGTACTTC. This gives the protein CASSLVGGTENFYEQYF. The chain employs TRBV11-2 and TRBJ2-7; D is perhaps TRBD1 (7 bases). The V gene lost 1 base and the J gene lost 3 bases, with 19 bases spanning the gap. The germline gives CDR1 SGHAT, CDR2 FQNNGV. The CDR3 spans 17 residues.

This sequence joins TRBV2 and TRBJ2-7, with D hard to call. The V gene's germline CDR1 is SNHLY and CDR2 FYNNEI. V dropped 4 bases and J dropped 3 bases, with 4 bases sitting between them. This CDR3 has 11 amino acids. The CDR3 DNA reads as TGTGCCAGCAGTGGAGACTACGAGCAGTACTTC. Its translation: CASSGDYEQYF.